This TCR beta chain is drawn from a study of blood T cell repertoires in COVID-19. How the authors handled the data: Scientists estimated how many nucleated cells there were by amplifying reference gene primers. The data were produced by immunoSEQ multiplex PCR, yet TCRdb's version contains in-frame clones alone and is incomplete. That table gives V, J and clone size, and the DNA gave D and trimming. The table lists about 280,000 clones, 85% of them singletons. The study drew participants aged about 18 to 95 years from around 24 US areas. V lost 5 bases and J lost 4; bases outside the gene matches: 3. Per the germline V gene, CDR1 is LNHDA and CDR2 is SQIVND (reference sequence). The CDR3 has 14 residues.

The source is a woman between 50 and 59 years old who had recovered from COVID-19. The V and J genes are TRBV19 and TRBJ2-1, with 9 bases identical to TRBD2. Sequencing used PBMCs or T cells enriched from blood (not recorded which). The chain's CDR3 is CASSPTSGYNEQFF. The CDR3 DNA sequence: TGTGCCAGTAGTCCGACTAGCGGATACAATGAGCAGTTCTTC. The full variable domain, rest sourced from reference TRBV19 and TRBJ2-1, is DGGITQSPKYLFRKEGQNVTLSCEQNLNHDAMYWYRQDPGQGLRLIYYSQIVNDFQKGDIAEGYSVSREKKESFPLTVTSAQKNPTAFYLCASSPTSGYNEQFFGPGTRLTVL.